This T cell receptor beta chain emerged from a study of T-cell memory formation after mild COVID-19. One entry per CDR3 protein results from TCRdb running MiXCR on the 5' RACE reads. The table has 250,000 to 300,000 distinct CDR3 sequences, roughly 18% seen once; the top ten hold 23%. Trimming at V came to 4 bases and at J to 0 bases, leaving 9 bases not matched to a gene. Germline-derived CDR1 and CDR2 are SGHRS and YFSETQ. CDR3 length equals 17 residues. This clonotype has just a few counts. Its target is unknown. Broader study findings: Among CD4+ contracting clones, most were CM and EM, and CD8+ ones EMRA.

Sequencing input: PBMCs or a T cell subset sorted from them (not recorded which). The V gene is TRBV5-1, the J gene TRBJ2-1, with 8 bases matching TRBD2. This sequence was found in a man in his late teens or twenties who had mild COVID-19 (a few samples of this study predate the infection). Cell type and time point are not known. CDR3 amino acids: CASSPGGGSNSYNEQFF. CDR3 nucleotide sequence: TGCGCCAGCAGCCCCGGGGGGGGATCGAACTCCTACAATGAGCAGTTCTTC.